This T cell receptor (beta chain) was sequenced in a study of regulatory T cells in long-lasting Graves disease. This clonotype has just a few counts. Investigators prepared the TCR beta libraries by applying iRepertoire HTBI primers and Arm-PCR of CDR3 regions. TCRdb reanalysed the multiplex PCR reads using MiXCR and keeps one entry per CDR3 protein. The sample shows under 500,000 distinct CDR3 sequences, about 20% of them seen only once. As to time point: persistent/refractory GD, antithyroid drugs over 5 years with positive TRAb. The TCR library was made from RNA that had been extracted from PBMCs in TRIzol. The clonotype originates from a female donor with Graves disease. The source was peripheral blood mononuclear cells (PBMCs), collected when the disease was refractory, from a patient treated with antithyroid drugs.

This chain's CDR3 is CATSRKGTGGFQPQHF. The CDR3 bases are TGTGCCACCAGCAGGAAAGGGACAGGGGGCTTTCAGCCCCAGCATTTT. V usage is TRBV15 and J usage is TRBJ1-5; 12 bases map to TRBD1. The CDR3 consists of 16 residues. The V and J ends lost 3 bases and 6 bases, in that order; junction bases with no gene match: 6. Per the germline V gene, CDR1 is LNHNV and CDR2 is YYDKDF (reference sequence). Together with reference TRBV15 and TRBJ1-5, the CDR3 gives the full variable domain: DAMVIQNPRYQVTQFGKPVTLSCSQTLNHNVMYWYQQKSSQAPKLLFHYYDKDFNNEADTPDNFQSRRPNTSFCFLDIRSPGLGDTAMYLCATSRKGTGGFQPQHFGDGTRLSIL.